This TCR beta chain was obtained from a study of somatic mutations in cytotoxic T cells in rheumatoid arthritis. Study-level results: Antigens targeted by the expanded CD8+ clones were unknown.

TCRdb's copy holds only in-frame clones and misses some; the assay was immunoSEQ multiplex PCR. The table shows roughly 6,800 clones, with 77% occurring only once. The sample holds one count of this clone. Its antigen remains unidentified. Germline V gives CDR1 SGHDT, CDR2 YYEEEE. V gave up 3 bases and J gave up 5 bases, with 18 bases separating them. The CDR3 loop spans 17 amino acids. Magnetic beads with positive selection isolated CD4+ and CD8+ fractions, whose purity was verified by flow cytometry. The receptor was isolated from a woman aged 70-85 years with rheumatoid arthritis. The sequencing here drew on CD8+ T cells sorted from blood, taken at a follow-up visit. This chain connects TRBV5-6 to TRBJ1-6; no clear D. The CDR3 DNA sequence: TGTGCCAGCAGCTCGCTGAGCCGAGACGGAGATAATTCACCCCTCCACTTT. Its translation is CASSSLSRDGDNSPLHF.